The entry below gives a single TCR beta chain sequence along with its context. Its antigen remains unidentified. This sample was included in a study of cytomegalovirus exposure and HLA in healthy donors. Study observations and caveats: Later analysis identified several of the most significant clusters that appeared linked to common viral pathogens. Researchers counted 164 TCR beta chains as cytomegalovirus-associated.

The PCR employed 60 Vbeta primers together with 13 Jbeta primers. TCRdb keeps only in-frame clones here, not all; method: immunoSEQ multiplex PCR. The sample holds about 150,000 clones, about three quarters seen once. This sequence originates from a man aged 35 to 55 in good health and CMV-seronegative. Sequenced material: PBMCs.

The DNA of the CDR3 is TGCGCCAGCCTACTGGGGGGACAGATAAGCTCTGGGGCCAACGTCCTGACTTTC. Its translation: CASLLGGQISSGANVLTF. This chain uses TRBV10-1 with TRBJ2-6, with D maybe TRBD1 (7 bases). Germline V gene sequence: CDR1 WNHNN, CDR2 SYGVQD (reference sequence). There are 18 residues in the CDR3. Trimming stripped 8 bases from V and 0 bases from J, with 20 bases between.